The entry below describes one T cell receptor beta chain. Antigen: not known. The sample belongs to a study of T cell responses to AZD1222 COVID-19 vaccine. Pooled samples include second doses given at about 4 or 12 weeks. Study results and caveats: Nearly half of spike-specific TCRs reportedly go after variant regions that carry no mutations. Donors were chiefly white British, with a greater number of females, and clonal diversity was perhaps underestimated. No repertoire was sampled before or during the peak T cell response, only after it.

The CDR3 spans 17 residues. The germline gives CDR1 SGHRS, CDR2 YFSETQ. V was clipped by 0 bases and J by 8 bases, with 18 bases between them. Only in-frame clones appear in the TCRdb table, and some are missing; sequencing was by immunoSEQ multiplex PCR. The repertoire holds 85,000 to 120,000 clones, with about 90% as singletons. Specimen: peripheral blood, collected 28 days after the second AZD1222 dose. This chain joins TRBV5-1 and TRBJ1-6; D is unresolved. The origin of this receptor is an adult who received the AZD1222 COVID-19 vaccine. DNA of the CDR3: TGCGCCAGCAGCTTGGCCAGTTTAGGCCCCGCTTATTCACCCCTCCACTTT. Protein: CASSLASLGPAYSPLHF.